This record concerns one T cell receptor (beta chain) sequence. Antigen: not known. This record belongs to a study of identifying expanded T cells in peripheral blood. Study-level results: Roughly two-week clone count variance significantly increased as total template count grew. About 1.2 clones differed between technical replicates, versus about 17 and 20 over time.

The V gene's germline CDR1 is SGHTA and CDR2 FQGNSA. CDR3 length: 15 amino acids. V shed 1 base and J shed 3 bases, with 13 bases lying between them. Repertoires were generated with immunoSEQ multiplex PCR, while TCRdb's copy carries only in-frame clones and drops some. This table holds about 120,000 clones, approximately 88% found once. Specimen: blood. The chain couples TRBV7-2 to TRBJ2-7; D may be TRBD2 (5 bases). The sequence derives from a person aged 18 to 69 in good health. In DNA form, the CDR3 reads TGTGCCAGCAGCTTAGGGGTTGGCGGACTCTACGAGCAGTACTTC. This codes for CASSLGVGGLYEQYF.